This is a list of T cell receptor beta chains from one sample in a study of shared clonotypes between healthy human individuals. Method: immunoSEQ multiplex PCR; TCRdb's copy keeps in-frame clones and lacks some. In the table there are about 2 million clones, over 85% of which are singletons. The sequenced material came from naive CD8+ T cells sorted from blood. Every receptor here comes from a man between 18 and 35 years old in good health. CDR3s include the opening cysteine and the closing phenylalanine or tryptophan. Fields, in order: J gene, V gene, CDR3 protein.

TRBJ2-3 TRBV30 CAWSVSGSTDTQYF
TRBJ1-1 TRBV5-4 CASITYQGQKAGHTEAFF
TRBJ2-3 TRBV19 CASSVRTGGEADTQYF
TRBJ2-1 TRBV6-5 CASSYSAGEVNNEQFF
TRBJ2-7 TRBV9 CASSARRKRGVRSYEQYF
TRBJ2-5 TRBV27 CASSSAGRFETQYF
TRBJ2-3 TRBV5-4 CASSLDSSPDTQYF
TRBJ1-1 TRBV6-9 CARRTVTEAFF
TRBJ1-2 TRBV25-1 CASRDLNYGYTF
TRBJ2-7 TRBV23-1 CASSQRRVTAKYEQYF
TRBJ2-7 TRBV6-1 CASSEWGSAYEQYF
TRBJ2-5 TRBV6-5 CASSFLQGERETQYF
TRBJ1-1 TRBV11-2 CASSLERARSEAFF
TRBJ1-2 TRBV28 CASSLAIGYGYTF
TRBJ2-6 TRBV7-9 CASSDRDRALDGANVLTF
NA TRBV6-5 CASSYGGTAYEQYF
TRBJ2-7 TRBV28 CASSDTGGYEQYF
TRBJ2-5 TRBV4-2 CASSQEQRGEEETQYF
TRBJ2-7 TRBV5-6 CASSFLDEQYF
TRBJ1-5 TRBV6-1 CASSEGTGWGLNQPQHF
TRBJ2-7 TRBV5-1 CASSSLGGGGYEQYF
TRBJ2-5 TRBV28 CATSDRVGPETQYF
TRBJ1-4 TRBV7-6 CASSSRPLSNEKLFF
TRBJ1-2 TRBV7-6 CASSLGTGGDGYTF
TRBJ2-3 TRBV5-1 CASSLEGGTDTQYF
TRBJ2-5 TRBV10-3 CAISDQEETQYF
TRBJ1-3 TRBV2 CASTEGPGNTIYF